This T cell receptor (beta chain) was captured in a study of spatial heterogeneity in lung cancer. The study's findings and limits: Tracking of tumor mutation counts was seen in expanded intratumoral alpha and beta TCR counts.

TCRdb recomputed calls from the 5' RACE reads with MiXCR, one row per CDR3 protein. The sample shows 9,500 to 11,000 distinct CDR3 sequences, 12% of them seen only once. Described time point: sample taken at primary tumor resection. The donor group consisted of roughly 70 patients who had untreated, early-stage non-small cell lung cancer. This clonotype was counted ten times or more. Antigen unknown. In a library made to pick up alpha chains, this beta chain is a stray read with a size that means little. The V gene's germline CDR1 is DFQATT and CDR2 SNEGSKA (reference sequence). Trimming took 4 bases from V and 1 from J, leaving 12 bases between them. The CDR3 is made up of 14 amino acids.

This clonotype originated in a male donor with early-stage non-small cell lung cancer. The sequencing here drew on lung tumor tissue, taken at surgery. The gene calls are TRBV20-1 and TRBJ2-3; no definite D call. The DNA of the CDR3 is TGCAGTGCTAAGACTGGAGAGGGCACAGATACGCAGTATTTT. The encoded protein is CSAKTGEGTDTQYF.